The 30 T cell receptor beta chains reported below all come from one sample, sequenced in a study of OX40 agonist ivuxolimab in advanced cancers. TCRdb's copy holds only in-frame clones and misses some; the assay was immunoSEQ multiplex PCR. The sample holds 28,000 or so clones; roughly 90% are singletons and the top ten take less than 30%. Material: CD4+ or CD8+ T cells sorted from blood, obtained in a trial of the OX40 agonist ivuxolimab. These receptors came from an adult with an advanced solid tumor such as melanoma, head and neck, liver or kidney cancer.

V usage is TRBV28 and J usage is TRBJ1-1, with D possibly being TRBD1 (6 bases). The CDR3 runs 17 residues. The V gene's germline CDR1 is MDHEN and CDR2 SYDVKM. V lost 2 bases and J 0 bases, leaving 16 bases between the germline ends. CDR3 coding DNA: TGTGCCAGCAGTTTAAAGAGCGGGGGCCACCTGAACACTGAAGCTTTCTTT. This translates into CASSLKSGGHLNTEAFF.

The CDR3 loop reads CASSLGFGDTGELFF. The DNA of the CDR3 is TGTGCCAGCAGCTTAGGTTTTGGGGACACCGGGGAGCTGTTTTTT. The chain employs TRBV11-2 and TRBJ2-2; no definite D call. Deletions cut 1 base from V and 3 bases from J, with 9 bases between. CDR3 length: 15 residues. Germline V gene sequence: CDR1 SGHAT, CDR2 FQNNGV.

Here the CDR3 reads CASSLGSGTQPQHF. The CDR3 region has the DNA TGTGCCAGCAGCCTAGGCTCGGGGACCCAGCCCCAGCATTTT. J is TRBJ1-5 and V is TRBV7-9; D perhaps matches TRBD1 (5 bases). There are 14 residues in the CDR3. Germline CDR1 reads SEHNR; CDR2 reads FQNEAQ (reference sequence). V shed 5 bases and J shed 7 bases, with 15 bases lying between them.

In its sample, this clone was seen a few times. The gene calls are TRBV6-1 and TRBJ1-5, with 7 bases identical to TRBD1. Trimming took 2 bases from V and 5 from J; bases not matched to a gene: 6. The CDR3 is made up of 15 amino acids. CDR1 is MNHNS, CDR2 SASEGT, per germline. This chain's CDR3 is CASSEHWGTDQPQHF. The DNA for the CDR3 is TGTGCCAGCAGTGAACACTGGGGGACAGATCAGCCCCAGCATTTT.

J is TRBJ2-3 and V is TRBV10-3; D is ambiguous. Trimming shortened V by 3 bases and J by 4 bases, and 8 bases separated the two germline ends. The germline CDR1 and CDR2 sequences are ENHRY and SYGVKD. The CDR3 has 13 residues. CDR3 DNA sequence: TGTGCCATCAGTGATGCCCCGGCAGATACGCAGTATTTT. This encodes CAISDAPADTQYF.

The chain couples TRBV29-1 to TRBJ2-1, with 11 bases aligning to TRBD1. Germline CDR1 SQVTM, CDR2 ANQGSEA. Trimming at V came to 4 bases and at J to 3 bases, leaving 5 bases not matched to a gene. The CDR3 is 15 residues long. The CDR3 loop reads CSVVKGQGDYNEQFF. The CDR3, as DNA: TGCAGCGTTGTGAAGGGACAGGGGGACTACAATGAGCAGTTCTTC.

The rearrangement uses TRBV9 and TRBJ2-3; 13 bases align to TRBD2. The germline V gene encodes CDR1 SGDLS and CDR2 YYNGEE. The V and J ends lost 3 bases and 0 bases, in that order; junction bases with no gene match: 1. CDR3 size: 16 residues. CDR3 bases: TGTGCCAGCAGCGAGGGACTAGCGGGGAGCACAGATACGCAGTATTTT. This gives the protein CASSEGLAGSTDTQYF. Filled out from reference TRBV9 and TRBJ2-3, the complete variable domain reads DSGVTQTPKHLITATGQRVTLRCSPRSGDLSVYWYQQSLDQGLQFLIQYYNGEERAKGNILERFSAQQFPDLHSELNLSSLELGDSALYFCASSEGLAGSTDTQYFGPGTRLTVL.

J is TRBJ2-7 and V is TRBV15; 11 bases match TRBD2. With V trimmed by 10 bases and J by 5 bases, 10 bases remained unmatched. CDR1 LNHNV and CDR2 YYDKDF come from the germline V gene (reference sequence). This CDR3 is 14 amino acids long. The CDR3 nucleotides read TGTGCCATCGGTCCGGGACTAGCGGTAAACGAGCAGTACTTC. Its protein product is CAIGPGLAVNEQYF. The entire variable domain, with the rest obtained from reference TRBV15 and TRBJ2-7, is as follows: DAMVIQNPRYQVTQFGKPVTLSCSQTLNHNVMYWYQQKSSQAPKLLFHYYDKDFNNEADTPDNFQSRRPNTSFCFLDIRSPGLGDTAMYLCAIGPGLAVNEQYFGPGTRLTVT.

This clone was observed a few times. In nucleotides, the CDR3 is TGTGCCAGTAGTCCCAATCCCTTCTCGAACACTGAAGCTTTCTTT. Its translation: CASSPNPFSNTEAFF. This chain connects TRBV19 to TRBJ1-1; D is unresolved. Germline values: CDR1 LNHDA, CDR2 SQIVND (reference sequence). The CDR3 has 15 amino acids. Trimming shortened V by 5 bases and J by 1 base, and 14 bases separated the two germline ends. The full variable domain, in which reference TRBV19 and TRBJ1-1 provide the parts outside the CDR3, is DGGITQSPKYLFRKEGQNVTLSCEQNLNHDAMYWYRQDPGQGLRLIYYSQIVNDFQKGDIAEGYSVSREKKESFPLTVTSAQKNPTAFYLCASSPNPFSNTEAFFGQGTRLTVV.

The V gene is TRBV9, the J gene TRBJ1-1; 11 bases line up with TRBD1. Germline CDR1 is SGDLS and CDR2 is YYNGEE. V trimming: 1 base; J trimming: 1 base; junction bases outside the gene matches: 12. This CDR3 is 19 amino acids long. CDR3 DNA: TGTGCCAGCAGCGTACTAGCCCTCGGGACAGGGGGAACGAACACTGAAGCTTTCTTT. It codes for CASSVLALGTGGTNTEAFF. The full variable domain, completed using reference TRBV9 and TRBJ1-1, is DSGVTQTPKHLITATGQRVTLRCSPRSGDLSVYWYQQSLDQGLQFLIQYYNGEERAKGNILERFSAQQFPDLHSELNLSSLELGDSALYFCASSVLALGTGGTNTEAFFGQGTRLTVV.

The chain uses TRBV7-2 and TRBJ1-1; 7 bases fit TRBD1. Per germline, CDR1 SGHTA and CDR2 FQGNSA. V was clipped by 3 bases and J by 0 bases; unmatched bases: 7. This CDR3 comprises 16 residues. The CDR3, as DNA: TGTGCCAGCAGCTTTACGGGACAGCACATGAACACTGAAGCTTTCTTT. This codes for CASSFTGQHMNTEAFF. Looking up the rest from reference TRBV7-2 and TRBJ1-1 gives the full variable domain: GAGVSQSPSNKVTEKGKDVELRCDPISGHTALYWYRQSLGQGLEFLIYFQGNSAPDKSGLPSDRFSAERTGGSVSTLTIQRTQQEDSAVYLCASSFTGQHMNTEAFFGQGTRLTVV.

The chain couples TRBV6-5 to TRBJ2-5, with 8 nucleotides matching TRBD1. Germline V gene data show CDR1 as MNHEY and CDR2 as SVGAGI. CDR3 length: 15 amino acids. V was clipped by 0 bases and J by 0 bases; unmatched bases: 0. This CDR3 reads CASSYSDRDQETQYF. The CDR3 region has the DNA TGTGCCAGCAGTTACTCGGACAGGGACCAAGAGACCCAGTACTTC.

The V call is TRBV18, the J call TRBJ1-2; the D is unclear. This CDR3 region has 14 residues. CDR1 KGHSH and CDR2 LQKENI come from the germline V gene. Trimming removed 0 bases at V and 4 bases at J, with 9 bases between. The CDR3 DNA reads TGTGCCAGCTCACCACCGCTACAGTCCTATGGCTACACCTTC. Its translation: CASSPPLQSYGYTF.

As to this clone: At one boundary the junction diverges from the germline segment, which might be a read error. The chain has TRBV10-1 and TRBJ1-1, with unresolved D. The CDR3 totals 13 residues. CDR1 and CDR2 (germline): WNHNN, SYGVQD (reference sequence). Here the CDR3 DNA reads TGCGCCGGCAGTGGTGCGCTGAACACTGAAGCTTTCTTT. Residues: CAGSGALNTEAFF.

J is TRBJ1-4 and V is TRBV18; 10 bases line up with TRBD1. CDR3 length equals 17 residues. CDR1 is KGHSH, CDR2 LQKENI, per germline. The V and J ends lost 2 bases and 2 bases, in that order; junction bases with no gene match: 5. The chain's CDR3 is CASSPWGQGQTNEKLFF. In nucleotides, the CDR3 is TGTGCCAGCTCACCATGGGGACAGGGGCAGACTAATGAAAAACTGTTTTTT.

The rearrangement uses TRBV10-2 and TRBJ1-2, with 7 bases identical to TRBD1. The length of the CDR3 is 13 residues. The V and J ends lost 7 bases and 2 bases, in that order; junction bases with no gene match: 4. Germline V CDR1 and CDR2: WSHSY, SAAADI. The CDR3 DNA reads TGCGCCAGCAATTTAGGGGGCAACTATGGCTACACCTTC. Translated, it gives CASNLGGNYGYTF.

V usage is TRBV4-1 and J usage is TRBJ2-7; D unresolved. This CDR3 region has 14 residues. V lost 1 base to trimming and J lost 6 bases, with 13 bases between them. Germline V gene data show CDR1 as MGHRA and CDR2 as YSYEKL. CDR3 sequence (DNA): TGCGCCAGCAGCCAAGTTGCTAGTCCCCGCGAGCAGTACTTC. Translation: CASSQVASPREQYF.

The chain recombines TRBV27 with TRBJ1-1, with D perhaps TRBD1 (5 bases). The CDR3 runs 13 residues. V lost 2 bases, J lost 5 bases, and 9 bases lay in between. CDR1 MNHEY and CDR2 SMNVEV come from the germline V gene (reference sequence). The CDR3: CASSLGRATEAFF. CDR3 in DNA: TGTGCCAGCAGTTTAGGCAGGGCAACTGAAGCTTTCTTT.

The CDR3 nucleotides are TGTGCCAGCAGTCTAGCGGGGGGCCCCTACGAGCAGTACTTC. It encodes CASSLAGGPYEQYF. The J gene is TRBJ2-7, the V gene TRBV6-5; TRBD2 agrees at 11 bases. Germline CDR1 is MNHEY and CDR2 is SVGAGI. CDR3 length equals 14 residues. The ends lost 5 bases at V and 2 bases at J; junction bases unmatched: 2.

The chain is built from TRBV7-9 and TRBJ1-5; weak D call: TRBD1 (6 bases). Germline CDR1 SEHNR, CDR2 FQNEAQ (reference sequence). This CDR3 contains 16 residues. V lost 5 bases and J lost 2, with 16 bases in between. CDR3: CASSGTQGLGNQPQHF. In nucleotides, the CDR3 is TGTGCCAGCAGCGGGACCCAGGGGTTGGGCAATCAGCCCCAGCATTTT.

The CDR3 sequence: CASSVKRTGPNTGELFF. The CDR3 DNA reads TGTGCCAGCAGCGTGAAACGGACAGGGCCGAACACCGGGGAGCTGTTTTTT. This rearrangement joins TRBV9 to TRBJ2-2, with 8 positions matching TRBD1. The J segment lost 0 bases and the V segment lost 2 bases, leaving 6 bases of the junction unmatched. The CDR3 extends over 17 amino acids. The germline V gene has CDR1 SGDLS and CDR2 YYNGEE.

This rearrangement joins TRBV7-3 to TRBJ2-7; 7 bases match TRBD2. V lost 4 bases to trimming and J lost 7 bases; unmatched junction nucleotides: 7. The CDR3 runs 13 residues. CDR1 is SGHTA and CDR2 is FQGTGA in the germline V gene. In nucleotides, the CDR3 is TGTGCCAGCAGCTGGGCTAGCGGTGGGGAGCAGTACTTC. It codes for CASSWASGGEQYF.

The chain employs TRBV10-1 and TRBJ1-2; no definite D call. Germline V gives CDR1 WNHNN, CDR2 SYGVQD (reference sequence). V dropped 0 bases and J dropped 4 bases, with 18 bases sitting between them. The CDR3 is 17 residues long. This CDR3 reads CASSESRVGPSFYGYTF. The DNA for the CDR3 is TGCGCCAGCAGTGAGTCGCGTGTAGGGCCCTCATTCTATGGCTACACCTTC.

The V and J genes are TRBV5-4 and TRBJ1-1; D remains unclear. This CDR3 has 13 amino acids. Germline values: CDR1 SGHNT, CDR2 YYREEE (reference sequence). With 1 base removed from V and 1 base from J, the gap between germline ends came to 5 bases. The CDR3 loop is CASSLRTNTEAFF. CDR3 nucleotides: TGTGCCAGCAGCTTGCGGACGAACACTGAAGCTTTCTTT.

This chain connects TRBV2 to TRBJ1-4; possibly TRBD1 for D (5 bases). Germline lookup yields CDR1 SNHLY and CDR2 FYNNEI. With 0 bases removed from V and 7 bases from J, the gap between germline ends came to 15 bases. The CDR3 loop spans 16 amino acids. CDR3 protein: CASSEAIPGRGEKLFF. The DNA of the CDR3 is TGTGCCAGCAGTGAAGCGATCCCAGGGCGGGGTGAAAAACTGTTTTTT.

The chain joins TRBV15 to TRBJ1-4; tentatively, D is TRBD1 (5 bases). There are 15 residues in the CDR3. V shed 0 bases and J shed 2 bases, with 7 bases lying between them. The V gene's germline CDR1 is LNHNV and CDR2 YYDKDF (reference sequence). CDR3 nucleotide sequence: TGTGCCACCAGCAGAGAAAGGGGCACTAATGAAAAACTGTTTTTT. As protein: CATSRERGTNEKLFF. The whole variable domain, remainder taken from reference TRBV15 and TRBJ1-4, is DAMVIQNPRYQVTQFGKPVTLSCSQTLNHNVMYWYQQKSSQAPKLLFHYYDKDFNNEADTPDNFQSRRPNTSFCFLDIRSPGLGDTAMYLCATSRERGTNEKLFFGSGTQLSVL.

This clone was seen just once. The genes are TRBV5-5 and TRBJ1-2, with D unresolved. CDR3 size: 13 residues. CDR1 is SGHKS and CDR2 is YYEKEE in the germline V gene (reference sequence). V shed 6 bases and J shed 0 bases, with 9 bases lying between them. The chain's CDR3 is CASKTGTNYGYTF. The DNA of the CDR3 is TGTGCCAGCAAGACGGGGACTAACTATGGCTACACCTTC.

This sequence joins TRBV28 and TRBJ2-1; 9 bases map to TRBD1. The CDR3 sequence is 16 residues long. CDR1 is MDHEN and CDR2 is SYDVKM in the germline V gene. V lost 6 bases, J lost 1 base, and 7 bases stayed unmatched. CDR3 nucleotides: TGTGCCAGCAGCAATTTGGACAGGGGATCCTACAATGAGCAGTTCTTC. Its protein product is CASSNLDRGSYNEQFF.

The chain carries TRBV5-1 and TRBJ1-1; no firm D call. In germline, CDR1 is SGHRS, CDR2 YFSETQ. This CDR3 has 12 residues. V was pared by 1 base and J by 6 bases, with 7 bases between. Here the CDR3 DNA reads TGCGCCAGCAGCTTGTTAGGGTCTGAAGCTTTCTTT. It translates to CASSLLGSEAFF.

The CDR3 DNA reads as TGTGCCTGGAGTGTGGTGAAGATAAACTATGGCTACACCTTC. It codes for CAWSVVKINYGYTF. V and J are TRBV30 and TRBJ1-2; D is ambiguous. Trimming took off 0 bases at V and 2 bases at J, with 10 bases between the two ends. The CDR3 spans 14 residues. CDR1 and CDR2 from the germline V gene are GTSNPN and SVGIG (reference sequence).